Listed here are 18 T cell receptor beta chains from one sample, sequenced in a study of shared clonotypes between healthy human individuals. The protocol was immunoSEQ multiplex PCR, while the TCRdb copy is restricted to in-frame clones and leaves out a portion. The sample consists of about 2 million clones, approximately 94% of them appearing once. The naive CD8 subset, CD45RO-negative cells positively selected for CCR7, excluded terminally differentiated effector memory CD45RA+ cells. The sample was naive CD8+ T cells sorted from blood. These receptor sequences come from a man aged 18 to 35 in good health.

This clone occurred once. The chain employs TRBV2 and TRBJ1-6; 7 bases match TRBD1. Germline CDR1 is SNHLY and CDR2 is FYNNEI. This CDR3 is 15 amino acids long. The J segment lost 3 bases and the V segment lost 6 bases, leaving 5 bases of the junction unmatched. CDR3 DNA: TGTGCCAGCAGCTTCCCAGGGGGCTATAATTCACCCCTCCACTTT. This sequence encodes CASSFPGGYNSPLHF.

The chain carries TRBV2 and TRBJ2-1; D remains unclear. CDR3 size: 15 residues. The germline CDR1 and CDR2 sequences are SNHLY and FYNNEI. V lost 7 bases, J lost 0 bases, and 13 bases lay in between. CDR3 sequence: CASNRDLSSYNEQFF. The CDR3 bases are TGTGCCAGCAATAGAGATCTGAGCTCCTACAATGAGCAGTTCTTC.

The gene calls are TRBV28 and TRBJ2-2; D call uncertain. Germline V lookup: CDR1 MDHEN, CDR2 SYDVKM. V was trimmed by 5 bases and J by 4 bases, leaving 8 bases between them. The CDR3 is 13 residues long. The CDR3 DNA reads TGTGCCAGCAGTCCCCCCCTCACCGGGGAGCTGTTTTTT. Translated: CASSPPLTGELFF. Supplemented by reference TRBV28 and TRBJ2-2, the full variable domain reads DVKVTQSSRYLVKRTGEKVFLECVQDMDHENMFWYRQDPGLGLRLIYFSYDVKMKEKGDIPEGYSVSREKKERFSLILESASTNQTSMYLCASSPPLTGELFFGEGSRLTVL.

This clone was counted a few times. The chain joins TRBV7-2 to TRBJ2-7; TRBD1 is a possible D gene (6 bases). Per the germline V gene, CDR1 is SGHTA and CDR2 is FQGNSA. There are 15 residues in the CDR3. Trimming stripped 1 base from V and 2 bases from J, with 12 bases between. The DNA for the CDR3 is TGTGCCAGCAGCTTAGGGGCCACAGGGACCTACGAGCAGTACTTC. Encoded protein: CASSLGATGTYEQYF.

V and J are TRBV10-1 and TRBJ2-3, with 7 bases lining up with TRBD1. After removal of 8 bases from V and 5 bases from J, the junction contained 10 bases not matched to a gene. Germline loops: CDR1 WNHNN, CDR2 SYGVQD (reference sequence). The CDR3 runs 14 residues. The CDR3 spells CASVRQGPRDTQYF. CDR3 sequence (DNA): TGCGCCAGCGTTCGACAGGGACCGAGAGATACGCAGTATTTT.

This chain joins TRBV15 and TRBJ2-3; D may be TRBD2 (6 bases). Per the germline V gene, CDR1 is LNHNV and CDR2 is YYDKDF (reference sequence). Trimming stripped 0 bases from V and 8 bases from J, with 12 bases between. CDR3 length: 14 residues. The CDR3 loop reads CATSRDWAGRTQYF. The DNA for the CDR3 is TGTGCCACCAGCAGAGATTGGGCGGGGCGTACGCAGTATTTT.

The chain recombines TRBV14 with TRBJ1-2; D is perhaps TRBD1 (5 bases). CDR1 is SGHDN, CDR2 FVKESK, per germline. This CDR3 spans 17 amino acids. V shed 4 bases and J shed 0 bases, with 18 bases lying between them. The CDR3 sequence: CASSRTDSWEANYGYTF. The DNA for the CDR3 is TGTGCCAGCAGCCGTACCGACAGCTGGGAAGCTAACTATGGCTACACCTTC.

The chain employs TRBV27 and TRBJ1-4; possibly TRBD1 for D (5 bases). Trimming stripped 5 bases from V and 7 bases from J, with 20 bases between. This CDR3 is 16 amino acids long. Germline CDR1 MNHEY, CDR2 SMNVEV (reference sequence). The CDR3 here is CASSPSLGDRSEKLFF. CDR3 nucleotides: TGTGCCAGCAGTCCTTCGCTAGGGGACCGTTCTGAAAAACTGTTTTTT.

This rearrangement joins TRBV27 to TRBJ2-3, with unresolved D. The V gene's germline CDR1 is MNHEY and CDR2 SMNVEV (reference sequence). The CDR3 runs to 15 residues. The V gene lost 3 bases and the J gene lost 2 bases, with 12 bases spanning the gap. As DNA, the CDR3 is TGTGCCAGCAGTTTGACGACCCCACCCACAGATACGCAGTATTTT. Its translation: CASSLTTPPTDTQYF.

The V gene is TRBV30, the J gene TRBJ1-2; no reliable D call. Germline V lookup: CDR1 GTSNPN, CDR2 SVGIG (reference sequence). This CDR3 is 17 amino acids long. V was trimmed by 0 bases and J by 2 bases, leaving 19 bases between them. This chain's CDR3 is CAWSVTASALQNYGYTF. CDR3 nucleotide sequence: TGTGCCTGGAGTGTAACGGCTTCGGCCCTACAAAACTATGGCTACACCTTC.

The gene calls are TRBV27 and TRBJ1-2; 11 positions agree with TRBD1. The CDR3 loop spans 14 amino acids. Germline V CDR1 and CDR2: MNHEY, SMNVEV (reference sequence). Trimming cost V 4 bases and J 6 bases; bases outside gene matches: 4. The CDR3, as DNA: TGTGCCAGCAGTTCGGGACAGGGGGTTAATGGCTACACCTTC. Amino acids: CASSSGQGVNGYTF.

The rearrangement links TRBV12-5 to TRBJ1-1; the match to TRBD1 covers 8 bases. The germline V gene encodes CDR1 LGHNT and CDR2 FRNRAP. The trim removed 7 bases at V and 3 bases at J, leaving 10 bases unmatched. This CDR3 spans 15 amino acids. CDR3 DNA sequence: TGTGCTAGTGCCCCCATGGACAGGGAGGACACTGAAGCTTTCTTT. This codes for CASAPMDREDTEAFF.

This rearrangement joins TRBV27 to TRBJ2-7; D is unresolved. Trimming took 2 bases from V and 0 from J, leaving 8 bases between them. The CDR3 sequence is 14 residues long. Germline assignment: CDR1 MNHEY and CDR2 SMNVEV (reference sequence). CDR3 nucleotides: TGTGCCAGCAGTTTAACCTGGGGCTCCTACGAGCAGTACTTC. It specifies CASSLTWGSYEQYF.

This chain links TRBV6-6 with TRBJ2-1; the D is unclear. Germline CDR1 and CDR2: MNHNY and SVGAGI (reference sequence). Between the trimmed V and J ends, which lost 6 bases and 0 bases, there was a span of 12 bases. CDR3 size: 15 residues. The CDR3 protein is CASSRDWSSYNEQFF. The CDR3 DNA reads TGTGCCAGCAGCCGAGATTGGAGCTCCTACAATGAGCAGTTCTTC.

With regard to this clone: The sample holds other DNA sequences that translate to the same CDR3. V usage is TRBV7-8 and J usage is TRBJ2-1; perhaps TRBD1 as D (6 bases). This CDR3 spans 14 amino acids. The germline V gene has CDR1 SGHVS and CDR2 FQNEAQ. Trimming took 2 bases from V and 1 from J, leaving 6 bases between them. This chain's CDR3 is CASSLRGSYNEQFF. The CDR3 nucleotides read TGTGCCAGCAGCTTAAGGGGGTCCTACAATGAGCAGTTCTTC.

The CDR3 loop is CATSGTGNQPQHF. Here the CDR3 DNA reads TGTGCCACCAGCGGGACTGGCAATCAGCCCCAGCATTTT. The chain carries TRBV15 and TRBJ1-5; TRBD1 is a possible D gene (5 bases). Looked up from germline, CDR1 is LNHNV and CDR2 is YYDKDF (reference sequence). The V end was cut by 5 bases, the J end by 2 bases, with 7 bases between. This CDR3 contains 13 residues.

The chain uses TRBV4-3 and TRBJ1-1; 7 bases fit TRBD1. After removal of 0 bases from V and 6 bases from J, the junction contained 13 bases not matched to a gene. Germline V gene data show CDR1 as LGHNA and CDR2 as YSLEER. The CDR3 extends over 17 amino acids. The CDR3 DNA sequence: TGCGCCAGCAGCCAAGATTTGATTGGACAGGTCGCCCCTGAAGCTTTCTTT. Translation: CASSQDLIGQVAPEAFF.

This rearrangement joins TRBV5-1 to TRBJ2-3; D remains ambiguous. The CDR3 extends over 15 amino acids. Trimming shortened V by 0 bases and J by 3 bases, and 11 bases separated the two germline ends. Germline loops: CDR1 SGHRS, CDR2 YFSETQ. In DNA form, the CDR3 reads TGCGCCAGCAGCTTGGGGGTTATTACGACAGATACGCAGTATTTT. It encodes CASSLGVITTDTQYF.